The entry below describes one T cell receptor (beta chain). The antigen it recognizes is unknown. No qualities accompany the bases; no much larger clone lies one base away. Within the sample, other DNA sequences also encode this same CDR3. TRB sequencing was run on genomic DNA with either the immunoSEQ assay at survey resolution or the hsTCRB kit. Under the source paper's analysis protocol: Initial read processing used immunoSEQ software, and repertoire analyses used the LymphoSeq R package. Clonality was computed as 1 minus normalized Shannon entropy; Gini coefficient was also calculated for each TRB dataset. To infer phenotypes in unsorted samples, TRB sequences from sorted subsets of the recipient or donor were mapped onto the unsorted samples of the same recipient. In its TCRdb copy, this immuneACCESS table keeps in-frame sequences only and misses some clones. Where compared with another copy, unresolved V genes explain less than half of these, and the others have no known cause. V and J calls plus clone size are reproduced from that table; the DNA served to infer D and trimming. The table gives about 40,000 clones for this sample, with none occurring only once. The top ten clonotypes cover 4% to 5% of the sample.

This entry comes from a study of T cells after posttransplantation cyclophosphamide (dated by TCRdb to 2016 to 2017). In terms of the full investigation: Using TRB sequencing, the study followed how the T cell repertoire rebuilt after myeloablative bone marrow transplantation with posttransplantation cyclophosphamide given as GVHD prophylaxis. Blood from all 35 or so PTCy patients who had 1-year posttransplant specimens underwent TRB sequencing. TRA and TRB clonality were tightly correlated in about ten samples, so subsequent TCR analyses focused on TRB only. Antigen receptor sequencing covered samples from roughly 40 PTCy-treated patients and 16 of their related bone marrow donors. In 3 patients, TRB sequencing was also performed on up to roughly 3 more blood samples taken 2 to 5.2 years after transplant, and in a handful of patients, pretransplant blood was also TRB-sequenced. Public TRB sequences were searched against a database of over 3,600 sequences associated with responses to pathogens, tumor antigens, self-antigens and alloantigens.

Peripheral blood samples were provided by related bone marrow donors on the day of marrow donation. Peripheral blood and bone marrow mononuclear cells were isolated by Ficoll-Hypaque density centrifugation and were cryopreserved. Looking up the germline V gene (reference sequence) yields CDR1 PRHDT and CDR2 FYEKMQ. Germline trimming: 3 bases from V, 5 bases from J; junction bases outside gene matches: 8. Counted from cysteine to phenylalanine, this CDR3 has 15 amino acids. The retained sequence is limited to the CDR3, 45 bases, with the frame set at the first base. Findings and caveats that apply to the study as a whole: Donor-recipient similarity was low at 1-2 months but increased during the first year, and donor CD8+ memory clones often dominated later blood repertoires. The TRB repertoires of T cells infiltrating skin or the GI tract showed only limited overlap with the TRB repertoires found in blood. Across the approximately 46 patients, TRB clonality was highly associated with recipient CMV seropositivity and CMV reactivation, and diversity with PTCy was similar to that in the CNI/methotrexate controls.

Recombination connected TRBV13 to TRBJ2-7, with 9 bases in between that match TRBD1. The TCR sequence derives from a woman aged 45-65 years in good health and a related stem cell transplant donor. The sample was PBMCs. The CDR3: CASSLGTGFSHEQYF. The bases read TGTGCCAGCAGCTTGGGGACAGGGTTTTCCCACGAGCAGTACTTC.